This TCR beta chain is from a study of cytomegalovirus exposure and HLA in healthy donors. Findings and limits, study-wide: Segments of the TCR beta V type were, in most cases, productive about 87% or about 30% of the time in an earlier analysis. Cytomegalovirus association was assigned to more than 150 TCR beta chains. Fewer N-insertions (relative to the roughly 730-donor mean) were reportedly seen in an Asian-associated ancestry cluster in a later analysis.

The primer mix had 60 Vbeta and 13 Jbeta primers. Using immunoSEQ multiplex PCR, the repertoire was profiled, and TCRdb retains in-frame clones only, with some absent. This table holds about 76,000 clones, more than 65% found once. There are 15 residues in the CDR3. Per germline, CDR1 SGHRS and CDR2 YFSETQ. Trimming cost V 2 bases and J 4 bases, with 15 bases left between them. In nominal health when sampled, donors likely had unrecorded immune exposures nonetheless. This clone was counted only a few times. Its cognate antigen is unknown. V gene TRBV5-1 combines with J gene TRBJ1-2, with D maybe TRBD1 (5 bases). Sequencing used PBMCs. The sequence came from a woman aged 35 to 49 in good health and CMV-seropositive. CDR3 DNA: TGCGCCAGCAGCTTAACGACAACAGGTAGCTATGGCTACACCTTC. It encodes CASSLTTTGSYGYTF. The whole variable domain, remainder taken from reference TRBV5-1 and TRBJ1-2, is KAGVTQTPRYLIKTRGQQVTLSCSPISGHRSVSWYQQTPGQGLQFLFEYFSETQRNKGNFPGRFSGRQFSNSRSEMNVSTLELGDSALYLCASSLTTTGSYGYTFGSGTRLTVV.